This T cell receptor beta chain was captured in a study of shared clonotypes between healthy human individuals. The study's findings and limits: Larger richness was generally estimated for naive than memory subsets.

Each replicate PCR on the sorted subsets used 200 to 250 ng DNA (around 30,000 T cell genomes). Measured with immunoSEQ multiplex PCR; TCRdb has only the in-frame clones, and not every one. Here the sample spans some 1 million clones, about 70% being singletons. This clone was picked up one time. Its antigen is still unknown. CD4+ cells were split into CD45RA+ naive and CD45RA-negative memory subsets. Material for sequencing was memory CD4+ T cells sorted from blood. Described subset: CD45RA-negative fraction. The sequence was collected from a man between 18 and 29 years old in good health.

CDR3 coding DNA: TGCGCCAGCACCCTATCCCCTAGCGGGGGAGGGGAGACCCAGTACTTC. Amino acid sequence: CASTLSPSGGGETQYF. J is TRBJ2-5 and V is TRBV5-1; 10 bases match TRBD2. The CDR3 is 16 amino acids. With 6 bases clipped from V and 5 bases from J, the junction kept 13 bases outside the gene matches. The germline V gene has CDR1 SGHRS and CDR2 YFSETQ.